This T cell receptor (beta chain) was profiled in a study of cytomegalovirus exposure and HLA in healthy donors. Study observations and caveats: TCR clusters originating in the first cohort tended to co-occur in the roughly 120 validation repertoires, according to a later analysis.

The method was immunoSEQ multiplex PCR; TCRdb's version includes in-frame clones alone and lacks a portion of them. The table has tens of thousands of clones, approximately 94% seen once; the top ten hold 2.5% to 4%. To note about this clone: Its antigen is undetermined.

V was pared by 2 bases and J by 4 bases, with 8 bases between. Germline CDR1 and CDR2: MNHEY and SVGAGI. The CDR3 has 13 residues. This clonotype was obtained from a woman aged 18-30 years in good health and CMV-seropositive. J is TRBJ1-1 and V is TRBV6-5; D ambiguous. The specimen sequenced was PBMCs. CDR3 nucleotide sequence: TGTGCCAGCAGTTACAGGGAGAGCACTGAAGCTTTCTTT. It codes for CASSYRESTEAFF.